The sequence of this T cell receptor beta chain was determined in a study of blood T cells in healthy people across ages. Turning to this clonotype: Antigen: not known.

Healthy Caucasian individuals from Russia aged about 6 to 95 served as donors. PCR was performed a second time for roughly 7 to 11 cycles using a sample-barcoded 5' primer and a J-beta primer mix. Each cDNA molecule carried a tag from a template-switch adaptor that contained 12 random nucleotides. TCRdb called the 5' RACE reads again in MiXCR, with one record for every CDR3 protein. The data contain around 1,000,000 distinct CDR3 sequences, roughly a quarter of them singletons. The length of the CDR3 is 18 residues. J gave up 0 bases and V 2 bases, and 5 bases lay outside the gene matches. In germline, CDR1 is ENHRY, CDR2 SYGVKD. Findings of the study overall: Expanded clonotype changes were possibly confounded by unknown donor CMV status. PBMCs went unsorted, and a conclusive naive versus antigen-experienced comparison was therefore prevented.

The same data also went into a second study, on T cells of mothers and their children.

Sequencing used blood. This chain uses TRBV10-3 with TRBJ2-6; the match to TRBD2 covers 9 bases. The TCR was taken from a girl under 10 years old in good health. The CDR3 nucleotides read TGTGCCATCAGTGAGATAGGGACTAGCTCCTCTGGGGCCAACGTCCTGACTTTC. This sequence encodes CAISEIGTSSSGANVLTF.